These 30 T cell receptor beta chains were sequenced from one sample in a study of blood T cell repertoires in COVID-19 (dated by TCRdb to between 2020 and 2021). The library was produced with the immunoSEQ multiplex PCR assay. TCRdb provides this immuneACCESS table in a form limited to in-frame rearrangements. Some clones are lacking; in checked studies, under half of them reflect an unresolved V gene, and why the rest are absent is not known. Counted in this sample were around 150,000 clones; around 85% of them appeared once. Jointly, the top ten make up over 4.5% of the sample. Sample: peripheral blood. The receptors shown here come from a human donor in a cohort sampled during active COVID-19.

This chain links TRBV6-6 with TRBJ1-1; 11 nucleotides align to TRBD1. Looked up from germline, CDR1 is MNHNY and CDR2 is SVGAGI (reference sequence). After removal of 6 bases from V and 3 bases from J, the junction contained 9 bases not matched to a gene. The CDR3 loop spans 16 amino acids. The CDR3 spells CASSAGTGGRDTEAFF. In nucleotides, the CDR3 is TGTGCCAGCAGCGCCGGGACAGGGGGGCGCGACACTGAAGCTTTCTTT.

This chain joins TRBV11-3 and TRBJ2-6; perhaps TRBD1 as D (6 bases). Per the germline V gene, CDR1 is SGHNT and CDR2 is YENEEA. This CDR3 comprises 16 residues. The V end lost 2 bases, the J end lost 0 bases, and 8 bases lay between the germline ends. This CDR3 is CASSLRQASGANVLTF. The CDR3 coding sequence is TGTGCCAGCAGCTTACGACAGGCCTCTGGGGCCAACGTCCTGACTTTC.

This chain links TRBV19 with TRBJ2-3; D is possibly TRBD2 (6 bases). Germline V gene lookup returns CDR1 LNHDA and CDR2 SQIVND (reference sequence). The CDR3 loop spans 15 amino acids. V dropped 1 base and J dropped 4 bases, with 12 bases sitting between them. The CDR3 spells CASSIGAGTADTQYF. The CDR3 coding sequence is TGTGCCAGTAGTATAGGAGCGGGTACGGCAGATACGCAGTATTTT.

This chain uses TRBV7-8 with TRBJ1-5, with 11 bases lining up with TRBD1. This CDR3 region has 15 residues. CDR1 and CDR2 (germline): SGHVS, FQNEAQ. V lost 3 bases to trimming and J lost 5 bases; unmatched junction nucleotides: 3. CDR3 sequence reads: CASSLDRGLDQPQHF. Written as DNA, the CDR3 is TGTGCCAGCAGCTTGGACAGGGGGCTGGATCAGCCCCAGCATTTT.

V is TRBV6-6 and J is TRBJ2-2; 7 nucleotides align to TRBD1. V shed 5 bases and J 6 bases; nucleotides not matched to a gene: 3. This CDR3 is 13 amino acids long. Germline CDR1 is MNHNY and CDR2 is SVGAGI (reference sequence). The CDR3: CASSTQGAGELFF. The CDR3 DNA reads TGTGCCAGCAGTACGCAGGGGGCCGGGGAGCTGTTTTTT.

The J gene is TRBJ1-6, the V gene TRBV3-1 (or the pseudogene TRBV3-2), with 7 bases matching TRBD1. The germline V gene has CDR1 LGHDT and CDR2 YNNKEL (reference sequence). The CDR3 loop spans 15 amino acids. Losses at the gene ends were 2 bases for V and 7 bases for J; bases not matched to a gene: 5. DNA of the CDR3: TGTGCCAGCAGCCAAATGGCCAGGGGGAATTCACCCCTCCACTTT. This codes for CASSQMARGNSPLHF.

This clone was seen just once. The CDR3 here is CASSPRGTSGGIVSTDTQYF. The CDR3 DNA is TGTGCCAGCAGCCCCCGTGGGACTAGCGGGGGTATTGTTAGCACAGATACGCAGTATTTT. This chain uses TRBV9 with TRBJ2-3, with TRBD2 matching over 14 bases. The germline CDR1 and CDR2 sequences are SGDLS and YYNGEE. This CDR3 is built from 20 residues. The ends lost 4 bases at V and 0 bases at J; junction bases unmatched: 13.

The chain has TRBV19 and TRBJ1-2; 10 bases agree with TRBD1. Per germline, CDR1 LNHDA and CDR2 SQIVND (reference sequence). The ends lost 6 bases at V and 3 bases at J; junction bases unmatched: 10. This CDR3 contains 16 residues. The CDR3 spells CASSPQGQGLYYGYTF. CDR3 DNA: TGTGCCAGTAGCCCTCAGGGACAGGGGCTTTACTATGGCTACACCTTC.

This rearrangement joins TRBV30 to TRBJ1-5; no firm D call. CDR1 GTSNPN and CDR2 SVGIG come from the germline V gene (reference sequence). There are 11 residues in the CDR3. Trimming took 3 bases from V and 5 from J, leaving 5 bases between them. The CDR3 loop is CAWSHHQPQHF. The CDR3 DNA reads as TGTGCCTGGAGCCATCATCAGCCCCAGCATTTT.

The chain carries TRBV2 and TRBJ1-4, with D hard to call. The CDR3 loop spans 14 amino acids. Germline V CDR1 and CDR2: SNHLY, FYNNEI. Between the trimmed V and J ends, which lost 0 bases and 8 bases, there was a span of 10 bases. DNA for the CDR3: TGTGCCAGCAGTGAAGCGAGGGCTTGGGAAAAACTGTTTTTT. It is translated as CASSEARAWEKLFF.

The V call is TRBV12-3 or TRBV12-4, the J call TRBJ2-1, with a tentative D call TRBD1 (5 bases). The CDR3 extends over 12 amino acids. Trimming removed 5 bases from V and 7 bases from J, with 9 bases in between. CDR3 DNA sequence: TGTGCCAGCAGTGGGGCCCTTAATGAGCAGTTCTTC. Its protein is CASSGALNEQFF.

This clone was detected only once. The chain couples TRBV6-5 to TRBJ1-2, with D possibly TRBD1 on 5 matching bases. This CDR3 has 14 amino acids. V was pared by 2 bases and J by 4 bases, with 11 bases between. Germline lookup yields CDR1 MNHEY and CDR2 SVGAGI. CDR3 nucleotides: TGTGCCAGCAGTTACGGGGCCAGGGCCTATGGCTACACCTTC. This sequence encodes CASSYGARAYGYTF.

The chain is built from TRBV7-9 and TRBJ1-1; weak D call: TRBD1 (6 bases). From germline, CDR1 is SEHNR and CDR2 FQNEAQ (reference sequence). Trimming took off 2 bases at V and 10 bases at J, with 23 bases between the two ends. The CDR3 spans 16 residues. CDR3 nucleotide sequence: TGTGCCAGCAGCTTATTGGTCCAGTCGCGGGGGGCAGGAGCTTTCTTT. Translated, it gives CASSLLVQSRGAGAFF.

The gene calls are TRBV5-8 and TRBJ1-4; D is perhaps TRBD1 (5 bases). CDR3 size: 14 residues. Trimming cost V 1 base and J 8 bases, with 12 bases left between them. CDR1 and CDR2 (germline): SGHTS, YDEGEE. The CDR3 reads CASSLWGQDEKLFF. The CDR3 coding sequence is TGTGCCAGCAGCTTGTGGGGCCAGGACGAAAAACTGTTTTTT.

The rearrangement joins TRBV6-2 or TRBV6-3 to TRBJ1-2; maybe TRBD1 (5 bases). CDR3 length equals 15 residues. Trimming cost V 6 bases and J 8 bases, with 22 bases left between them. Germline assignment: CDR1 MNHEY and CDR2 SVGEGT. CDR3 DNA: TGTGCCAGCAGCCTACGTCTTTCAGGGTCAGGAGGCTACACCTTC. It specifies CASSLRLSGSGGYTF.

The CDR3 spells CAWRTSSNEQFF. The CDR3 bases are TGTGCCTGGCGGACTAGCTCCAATGAGCAGTTCTTC. The rearrangement links TRBV30 to TRBJ2-1; the match to TRBD2 covers 8 bases. The CDR3 runs 12 residues. Germline V gives CDR1 GTSNPN, CDR2 SVGIG (reference sequence). V shed 5 bases, J shed 6 bases, and the junction held 3 bases outside the gene matches.

The chain combines TRBV28 with TRBJ2-6, with D possibly TRBD1 on 5 matching bases. Trimming removed 7 bases at V and 1 base at J, with 20 bases between. CDR3 length: 18 residues. The V gene's germline CDR1 is MDHEN and CDR2 SYDVKM. This CDR3 reads CASISFHQGKSGANVLTF. DNA for the CDR3: TGTGCCAGCATCTCATTCCACCAGGGAAAGTCTGGGGCCAACGTCCTGACTTTC.

The rearrangement joins TRBV28 to TRBJ2-3, with TRBD2 as a possible D gene (6 bases). V lost 2 bases to trimming and J lost 1 base, with 13 bases between them. CDR1 and CDR2 from the germline V gene are MDHEN and SYDVKM. The CDR3 runs 16 residues. CDR3 sequence reads: CASSLQWGGGTDTQYF. The CDR3 nucleotides read TGTGCCAGCAGTTTACAGTGGGGCGGGGGCACAGATACGCAGTATTTT.

The chain recombines TRBV27 with TRBJ2-2; D uncertain. Germline values: CDR1 MNHEY, CDR2 SMNVEV (reference sequence). This CDR3 has 14 amino acids. Trimming shortened V by 5 bases and J by 4 bases, and 11 bases separated the two germline ends. The CDR3 loop reads CASSPVRITGELFF. In DNA, the CDR3 is TGTGCCAGCAGTCCCGTGAGGATCACCGGGGAGCTGTTTTTT.

V gene TRBV4-2 combines with J gene TRBJ2-7; D not certain. This CDR3 is built from 14 residues. V was pared by 4 bases and J by 0 bases, with 10 bases between. Germline V gene sequence: CDR1 LGHNA, CDR2 YNFKEQ. The chain's CDR3 is CASSPEPSSYEQYF. For the CDR3, the DNA is TGTGCCAGCAGCCCTGAGCCGAGCTCCTACGAGCAGTACTTC.

The rearrangement links TRBV30 to TRBJ1-1, with D perhaps TRBD1 (5 bases). This CDR3 region has 14 residues. Trimming pared 0 bases from V and 3 bases from J, leaving 11 bases between. The V gene's germline CDR1 is GTSNPN and CDR2 SVGIG (reference sequence). The CDR3 loop is CAWSVTQGYTEAFF. Written as DNA, the CDR3 is TGTGCCTGGAGTGTAACCCAGGGTTACACTGAAGCTTTCTTT.

The chain carries TRBV30 and TRBJ2-7; the match to TRBD2 covers 9 bases. This CDR3 has 14 amino acids. Germline values: CDR1 GTSNPN, CDR2 SVGIG (reference sequence). Trimming took 2 bases from V and 3 from J; bases not matched to a gene: 5. CDR3 amino acids: CAWSRLAGYYEQYF. The DNA of the CDR3 is TGTGCCTGGAGTCGCCTAGCGGGGTACTACGAGCAGTACTTC.

This chain links TRBV3-1 (or the pseudogene TRBV3-2) with TRBJ1-3; D call uncertain. CDR1 and CDR2 from the germline V gene are LGHDT and YNNKEL (reference sequence). The CDR3 is made up of 14 amino acids. V lost 0 bases to trimming and J lost 9 bases, with 12 bases between them. The CDR3 loop reads CASSQESTAVTIYF. For the CDR3, the DNA is TGTGCCAGCAGCCAAGAGTCAACGGCGGTCACCATATATTTT.

This clone was seen more than once but under ten times. CDR3 nucleotides: TGTGCCAGCAGCTTAGCAGGGACCGGGGAGCTGTTTTTT. Translated, it gives CASSLAGTGELFF. The V and J genes are TRBV11-2 and TRBJ2-2; weak D call: TRBD1 (5 bases). Germline V gene lookup returns CDR1 SGHAT and CDR2 FQNNGV. V gave up 1 base and J gave up 5 bases, with 5 bases separating them. CDR3 length equals 13 residues. Full variable domain (rest looked up from reference TRBV11-2 and TRBJ2-2): EAGVAQSPRYKIIEKRQSVAFWCNPISGHATLYWYQQILGQGPKLLIQFQNNGVVDDSQLPKDRFSAERLKGVDSTLKIQPAKLEDSAVYLCASSLAGTGELFFGEGSRLTVL.

This clone was counted once. The CDR3 nucleotides are TGTGCCAGCTCACCAATAGCGGGAGTGAGCACCGGGGAGCTGTTTTTT. This encodes CASSPIAGVSTGELFF. The genes are TRBV18 and TRBJ2-2; 9 positions agree with TRBD2. CDR3 length: 16 amino acids. V dropped 2 bases and J dropped 4; count of bases not matched to a gene: 5. Germline CDR1 KGHSH, CDR2 LQKENI.

The chain is built from TRBV6-5 and TRBJ1-2; D gene uncertain. V shed 7 bases and J shed 6 bases, with 15 bases lying between them. CDR1 is MNHEY and CDR2 is SVGAGI in the germline V gene. CDR3 length: 13 residues. The CDR3 loop reads CASTTRGGHGYTF. As DNA, the CDR3 is TGTGCCAGCACGACGAGAGGTGGCCATGGCTACACCTTC.

The chain is built from TRBV5-1 and TRBJ2-2; tentative D call: TRBD1 (7 bases). The V and J ends lost 3 bases and 0 bases respectively, with 12 bases between them. This CDR3 region has 16 residues. Looked up from germline, CDR1 is SGHRS and CDR2 is YFSETQ. Here the CDR3 DNA reads TGCGCCAGCAGCTGGGGGGACAGAGCGAACACCGGGGAGCTGTTTTTT. Its translation: CASSWGDRANTGELFF.

The J gene is TRBJ2-7, the V gene TRBV27, with D unclear. Germline V CDR1 and CDR2: MNHEY, SMNVEV (reference sequence). The CDR3 is made up of 13 amino acids. Trimming took off 4 bases at V and 0 bases at J, with 7 bases between the two ends. CDR3 nucleotide sequence: TGTGCCAGCAGTTCCTCCCTCTCCTACGAGCAGTACTTC. It translates to CASSSSLSYEQYF.

This rearrangement joins TRBV5-1 to TRBJ2-5, with TRBD2 as a possible D gene (6 bases). The CDR3 is 15 residues long. Trimming stripped 0 bases from V and 3 bases from J, with 12 bases between. From germline, CDR1 is SGHRS and CDR2 YFSETQ. In DNA form, the CDR3 reads TGCGCCAGCAGCTTGGGACGGCGGGGAAAAGAGACCCAGTACTTC. This codes for CASSLGRRGKETQYF. Complete variable domain (other parts from reference TRBV5-1 and TRBJ2-5): KAGVTQTPRYLIKTRGQQVTLSCSPISGHRSVSWYQQTPGQGLQFLFEYFSETQRNKGNFPGRFSGRQFSNSRSEMNVSTLELGDSALYLCASSLGRRGKETQYFGPGTRLLVL.

This sequence joins TRBV6-1 and TRBJ1-6; D gene unclear. The CDR3 sequence is 13 residues long. Germline V CDR1 and CDR2: MNHNS, SASEGT. V was trimmed by 3 bases and J by 6 bases, leaving 6 bases between them. The CDR3 DNA sequence: TGTGCCAGCAGTGAGCACTCTAATTCACCCCTCCACTTT. It translates to CASSEHSNSPLHF.